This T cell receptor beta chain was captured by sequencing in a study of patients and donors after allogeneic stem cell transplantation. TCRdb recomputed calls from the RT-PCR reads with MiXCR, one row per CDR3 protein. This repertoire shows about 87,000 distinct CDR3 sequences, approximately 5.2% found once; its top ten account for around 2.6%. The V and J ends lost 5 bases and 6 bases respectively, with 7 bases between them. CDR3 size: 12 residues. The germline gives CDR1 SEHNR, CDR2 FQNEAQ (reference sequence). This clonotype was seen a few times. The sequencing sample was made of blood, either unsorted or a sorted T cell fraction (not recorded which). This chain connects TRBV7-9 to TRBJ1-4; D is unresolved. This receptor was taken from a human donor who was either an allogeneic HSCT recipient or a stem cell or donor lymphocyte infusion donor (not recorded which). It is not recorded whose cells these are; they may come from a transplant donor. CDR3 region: CASSPNHEKLFF. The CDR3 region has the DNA TGTGCCAGCAGCCCTAATCATGAAAAACTGTTTTTT.